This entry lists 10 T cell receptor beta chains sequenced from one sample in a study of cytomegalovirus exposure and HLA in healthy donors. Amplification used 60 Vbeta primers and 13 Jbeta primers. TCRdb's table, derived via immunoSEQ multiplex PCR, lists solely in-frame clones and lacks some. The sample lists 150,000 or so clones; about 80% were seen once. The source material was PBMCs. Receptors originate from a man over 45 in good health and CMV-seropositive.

The CDR3 sequence: CASSEIRGYEQYV. CDR3 bases: TGTGCCAGCAGTGAGATTCGAGGGTACGAGCAGTACGTC. V gene TRBV6-1 combines with J gene TRBJ2-7; D possibly corresponds to TRBD2 (5 bases). The CDR3 loop spans 13 amino acids. Germline V gene data show CDR1 as MNHNS and CDR2 as SASEGT. The V end lost 3 bases, the J end lost 4 bases, and 10 bases lay between the germline ends.

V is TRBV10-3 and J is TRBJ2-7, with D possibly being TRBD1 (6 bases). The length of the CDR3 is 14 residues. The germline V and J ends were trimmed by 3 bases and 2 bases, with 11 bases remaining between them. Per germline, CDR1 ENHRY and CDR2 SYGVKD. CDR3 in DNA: TGTGCCATCAGTGAAAACAGGGCCCCCTACGAGCAGTACTTC. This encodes CAISENRAPYEQYF.

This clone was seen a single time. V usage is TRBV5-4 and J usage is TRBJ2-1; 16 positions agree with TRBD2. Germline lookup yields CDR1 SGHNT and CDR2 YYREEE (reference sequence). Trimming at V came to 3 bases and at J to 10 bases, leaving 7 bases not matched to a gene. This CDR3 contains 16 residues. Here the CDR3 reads CASSSGTSGGAGEQFF. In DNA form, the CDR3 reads TGTGCCAGCAGCTCCGGGACTAGCGGGGGGGCCGGGGAGCAGTTCTTC. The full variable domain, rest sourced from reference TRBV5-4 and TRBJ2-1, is ETGVTQSPTHLIKTRGQQVTLRCSSQSGHNTVSWYQQALGQGPQFIFQYYREEENGRGNFPPRFSGLQFPNYSSELNVNALELDDSALYLCASSSGTSGGAGEQFFGPGTRLTVL.

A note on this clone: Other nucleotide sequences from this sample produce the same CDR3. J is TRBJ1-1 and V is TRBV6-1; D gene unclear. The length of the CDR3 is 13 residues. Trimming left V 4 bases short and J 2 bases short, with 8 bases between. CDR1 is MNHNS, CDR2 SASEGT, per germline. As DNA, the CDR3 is TGTGCCAGCAGTGCCCGGGGAAACACTGAAGCTTTCTTT. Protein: CASSARGNTEAFF.

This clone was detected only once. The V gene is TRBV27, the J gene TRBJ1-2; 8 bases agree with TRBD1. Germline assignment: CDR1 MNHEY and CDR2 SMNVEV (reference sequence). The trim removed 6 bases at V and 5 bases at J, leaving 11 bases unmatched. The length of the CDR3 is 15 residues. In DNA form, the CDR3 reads TGTGCCAGCAGGGGGACAGGAGCCATTTTGTATGGCTACACCTTC. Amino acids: CASRGTGAILYGYTF.

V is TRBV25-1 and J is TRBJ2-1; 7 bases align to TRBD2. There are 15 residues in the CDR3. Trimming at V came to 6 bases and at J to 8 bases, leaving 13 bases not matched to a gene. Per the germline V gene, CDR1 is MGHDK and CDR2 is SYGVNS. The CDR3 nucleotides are TGTGCCAGCAGCAGACAGCGACTAGCAGTCGATGAGCAGTTCTTC. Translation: CASSRQRLAVDEQFF.

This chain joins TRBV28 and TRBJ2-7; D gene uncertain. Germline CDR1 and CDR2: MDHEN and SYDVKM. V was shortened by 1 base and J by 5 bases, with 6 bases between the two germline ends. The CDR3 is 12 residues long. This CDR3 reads CASSLSGNEQYF. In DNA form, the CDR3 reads TGTGCCAGCAGTTTATCCGGTAACGAGCAGTACTTC. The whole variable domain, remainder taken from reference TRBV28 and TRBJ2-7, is DVKVTQSSRYLVKRTGEKVFLECVQDMDHENMFWYRQDPGLGLRLIYFSYDVKMKEKGDIPEGYSVSREKKERFSLILESASTNQTSMYLCASSLSGNEQYFGPGTRLTVT.

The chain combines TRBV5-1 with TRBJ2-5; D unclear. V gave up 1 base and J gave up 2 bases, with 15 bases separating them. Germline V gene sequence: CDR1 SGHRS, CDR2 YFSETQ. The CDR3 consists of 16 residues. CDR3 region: CASSLSIGEYQETQYF. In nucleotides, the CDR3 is TGCGCCAGCAGCTTGAGTATCGGAGAATATCAAGAGACCCAGTACTTC. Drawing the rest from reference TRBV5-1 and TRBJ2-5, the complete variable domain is KAGVTQTPRYLIKTRGQQVTLSCSPISGHRSVSWYQQTPGQGLQFLFEYFSETQRNKGNFPGRFSGRQFSNSRSEMNVSTLELGDSALYLCASSLSIGEYQETQYFGPGTRLLVL.

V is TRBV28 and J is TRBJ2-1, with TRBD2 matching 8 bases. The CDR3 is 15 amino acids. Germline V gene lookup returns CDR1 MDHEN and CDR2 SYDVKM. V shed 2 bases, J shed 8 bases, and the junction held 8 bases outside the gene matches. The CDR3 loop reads CASSLDGGAVDEQFF. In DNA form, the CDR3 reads TGTGCCAGCAGTTTAGACGGGGGGGCCGTCGATGAGCAGTTCTTC.

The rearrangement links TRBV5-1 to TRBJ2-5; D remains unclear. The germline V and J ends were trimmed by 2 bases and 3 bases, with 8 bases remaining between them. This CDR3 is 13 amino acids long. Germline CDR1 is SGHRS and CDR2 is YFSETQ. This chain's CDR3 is CASSFLSEETQYF. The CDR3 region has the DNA TGCGCCAGCAGCTTCCTCAGTGAAGAGACCCAGTACTTC. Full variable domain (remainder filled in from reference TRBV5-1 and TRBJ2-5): KAGVTQTPRYLIKTRGQQVTLSCSPISGHRSVSWYQQTPGQGLQFLFEYFSETQRNKGNFPGRFSGRQFSNSRSEMNVSTLELGDSALYLCASSFLSEETQYFGPGTRLLVL.